This TCR beta chain derives from a study of read filtering for tumor transcriptome and immune sequencing. Study in general: Revised staging placed roughly 8 patients in R-ISS I, 15 to 20 in II, over 5 in III. Whole-transcriptome libraries were prepared after DNase treatment.

This clonotype was seen many times. A read error may explain this, as a much larger clone is one base away. J gave up 4 bases and V 4 bases, and 10 bases lay outside the gene matches. Germline assignment: CDR1 SGHRS and CDR2 YFSETQ. The CDR3 sequence is 15 residues long. Molecular barcoded adaptors covering alpha/delta and beta/gamma chains were used on around 370 ng RNA. MiXCR was run by TCRdb on the reads, yielding one entry per CDR3 protein. The data hold over 55,000 distinct CDR3 sequences, with 11% to 15% observed a single time. This sequence joins TRBV5-1 and TRBJ2-7, with TRBD1 identical over 8 bases. The material sequenced was a population of CD138-negative cells sorted from bone marrow. This sequence originates from a donor at least 40 years old with multiple myeloma. Here the CDR3 reads CASSNGQGALYEQYF. In DNA form, the CDR3 reads TGCGCCAGCAGCAATGGCCAGGGGGCGCTGTACGAGCAGTACTTC.